This passage covers 13 T cell receptor beta chains from one sample sequenced in a study of blood T cell repertoires in COVID-19. The data were produced by immunoSEQ multiplex PCR, yet TCRdb's version contains in-frame clones alone and is incomplete. The data show about 330,000 clones, with approximately 88% seen just once and 9.9% held by the top ten. Material: peripheral blood. Receptors originate from a man between 25 and 39 years old with COVID-19, enrolled during active disease.

V is TRBV14 and J is TRBJ2-1; 8 bases are shared with TRBD1. Trimming cost V 4 bases and J 3 bases; bases outside gene matches: 8. CDR1 is SGHDN, CDR2 FVKESK, per germline. The CDR3 is made up of 16 amino acids. CDR3 DNA: TGTGCCAGCAGCCCCCATCAGGGGGCCGTCTACAATGAGCAGTTCTTC. As protein: CASSPHQGAVYNEQFF.

This clone came up once. The rearrangement uses TRBV6-2 or TRBV6-3 and TRBJ2-1; D remains unclear. This CDR3 has 12 amino acids. Per the germline V gene, CDR1 is MNHEY and CDR2 is SVGEGT. With 0 bases removed from V and 11 bases from J, the gap between germline ends came to 8 bases. The CDR3 DNA follows: TGTGCCAGCAGTTACTCGGCTTTAAAGCAGTTCTTC. Translation: CASSYSALKQFF.

The rearrangement joins TRBV6-5 to TRBJ2-3; 9 bases are shared with TRBD1. The CDR3 totals 13 residues. J was trimmed by 11 bases and V by 2 bases; bases with no gene match: 5. The germline V gene encodes CDR1 MNHEY and CDR2 SVGAGI. The CDR3 DNA reads TGTGCCAGCAGTTACCGGGACAGGGAGAGGCAGTATTTT. It translates to CASSYRDRERQYF.

The chain combines TRBV5-4 with TRBJ1-2; 9 bases map to TRBD1. The germline CDR1 and CDR2 sequences are SGHNT and YYREEE (reference sequence). The V segment lost 3 bases and the J segment 7 bases; nucleotides outside the gene matches: 7. The CDR3 has 14 residues. CDR3 residues: CASSYWTGEGGYTF. The CDR3 bases are TGTGCCAGCAGCTATTGGACAGGGGAGGGTGGCTACACCTTC.

This chain uses TRBV3-1 (or the pseudogene TRBV3-2) with TRBJ2-1; 10 nucleotides match TRBD1. Germline V gene data show CDR1 as LGHDT and CDR2 as YNNKEL (reference sequence). This CDR3 is built from 15 residues. V was clipped by 3 bases and J by 7 bases; unmatched bases: 6. CDR3: CASSQTGGLGNEQFF. The CDR3 nucleotides read TGTGCCAGCAGCCAGACAGGGGGCCTGGGGAATGAGCAGTTCTTC.

The chain links TRBV7-3 to TRBJ2-7; 10 bases match TRBD1. CDR1 is SGHTA and CDR2 is FQGTGA in the germline V gene. The CDR3 loop spans 12 amino acids. With 4 bases clipped from V and 13 bases from J, the junction kept 7 bases outside the gene matches. CDR3 protein: CASSSGQGIFYF. CDR3 nucleotides: TGTGCCAGCAGCTCGGGACAGGGGATCTTTTACTTC.

This clone was picked up a small number of times. The V call is TRBV3-1 (or the pseudogene TRBV3-2), the J call TRBJ1-2, with D maybe TRBD1 (5 bases). CDR1 and CDR2 (germline): LGHDT, YNNKEL (reference sequence). This CDR3 has 12 residues. V was pared by 5 bases and J by 6 bases, with 10 bases between. CDR3 DNA sequence: TGTGCCAGCAGCGGAGGGGCGGATGGCTACACCTTC. It yields the protein CASSGGADGYTF.

This clone appeared a few times. The rearrangement joins TRBV9 to TRBJ1-3, with TRBD1 identical over 7 bases. Germline CDR1 and CDR2: SGDLS and YYNGEE. The junction had 7 bases not matched to a gene; V was cut back by 1 base and J by 3 bases. CDR3 size: 16 residues. The CDR3 loop is CASSVSPQGVGNTIYF. Written as DNA, the CDR3 is TGTGCCAGCAGCGTATCCCCTCAGGGGGTTGGAAACACCATATATTTT.

This chain connects TRBV19 to TRBJ2-7; possibly TRBD2 for D (5 bases). The CDR3 length is 18 residues. Germline V gives CDR1 LNHDA, CDR2 SQIVND (reference sequence). V shed 3 bases and J shed 0 bases, with 21 bases lying between them. CDR3 in amino acids: CASSIQVSSPVFSYEQYF. Here the CDR3 DNA reads TGTGCCAGTAGTATTCAGGTCTCTAGCCCCGTATTCTCCTACGAGCAGTACTTC.

This clone was seen repeatedly, ten times or more. V gene TRBV4-3 combines with J gene TRBJ1-3; possibly TRBD1 for D (5 bases). Deletions cut 2 bases from V and 4 bases from J, with 15 bases between. Germline-derived CDR1 and CDR2 are LGHNA and YSLEER. This CDR3 is built from 16 residues. The CDR3 protein is CASSQSRAGSGNTIYF. CDR3 bases: TGCGCCAGCAGCCAAAGCCGAGCAGGGTCAGGAAACACCATATATTTT.

V gene TRBV5-1 combines with J gene TRBJ2-2, with D maybe TRBD1 (6 bases). CDR3 length: 16 amino acids. Trimming left V 3 bases short and J 4 bases short, with 16 bases between. Germline V lookup: CDR1 SGHRS, CDR2 YFSETQ. CDR3 sequence: CASSSTRDTFTGELFF. The CDR3 nucleotides are TGCGCCAGCAGCTCAACCCGGGACACCTTCACCGGGGAGCTGTTTTTT.

The gene calls are TRBV6-2 or TRBV6-3 and TRBJ2-5; 8 bases are a match to TRBD2. Germline values: CDR1 MNHEY, CDR2 SVGEGT. The CDR3 runs to 16 residues. After removal of 2 bases from V and 0 bases from J, the junction contained 5 bases not matched to a gene. Here the CDR3 reads CASSYGVAGNQETQYF. The CDR3 region has the DNA TGTGCCAGCAGTTACGGGGTAGCGGGGAACCAAGAGACCCAGTACTTC.

The chain is built from TRBV25-1 and TRBJ2-1; TRBD1 matches at 7 bases. The V segment lost 4 bases and the J segment 9 bases; nucleotides outside the gene matches: 3. The germline CDR1 and CDR2 sequences are MGHDK and SYGVNS. The CDR3 extends over 12 amino acids. Here the CDR3 DNA reads TGTGCCAGCAGTGCGACAGGGAGTGAGCAGTTCTTC. Its protein product is CASSATGSEQFF.